The following is a TCR beta chain sequence with its context. Its specificity is unknown. This specimen belongs to a study of shared clonotypes between healthy human individuals. As for the study in general: The people who gave samples were two women and three men aged 18 to 49. Study-wide points: What naive subsets generally showed was a larger estimated richness than memory subsets showed. The diversity represented, both genetic and in exposure history, was limited by few donors.

An even split of each subset's genomic DNA across several immunoSEQ plates was performed. TCRdb's table, derived via immunoSEQ multiplex PCR, lists solely in-frame clones and lacks some. The sample shows 600,000 to 750,000 clones, roughly 91% of them seen only once. The receptor comes from a man younger than 35 in good health. Some clones in this sample may be carry-over from other donors' samples. The sequencing input was memory CD8+ T cells from PBMCs. Subset specified: CD45RO+ cells pooled with CCR7-negative TemRA cells.

The CDR3 reads CASSHPKSPGLWQETQYF. CDR3 in DNA: TGTGCCAGCAGCCACCCTAAGTCCCCGGGATTGTGGCAAGAGACCCAGTACTTC. The chain combines TRBV7-6 with TRBJ2-5; D is perhaps TRBD2 (5 bases). The CDR3 extends over 18 amino acids. CDR1 is SGHVS, CDR2 FNYEAQ, per germline. The V gene lost 5 bases and the J gene lost 2 bases, with 24 bases spanning the gap.